This TCR beta chain derives from a study of cytomegalovirus exposure and HLA in healthy donors. Study in general: T cells numbering about 180 million yielded roughly 120 million unique TCR beta sequences in an earlier analysis.

A note on this clone: The antigen remains undetermined.

With 60 Vbeta and 13 Jbeta primers, the PCR was carried out. TCRdb's table, derived via immunoSEQ multiplex PCR, lists solely in-frame clones and lacks some. The data show some 87,000 clones, with approximately 56% seen just once and about 5% held by the top ten. Points from the study as a whole: Most TCR sequences proved rare, with some public TCRs found in many donors.

This CDR3 is built from 15 residues. Germline V gene sequence: CDR1 SGHRS, CDR2 YFSETQ. Trimming cost V 0 bases and J 6 bases; bases outside gene matches: 5. The chain recombines TRBV5-1 with TRBJ2-7, with TRBD1 matching 11 bases. The sequenced sample consisted of PBMCs. This clonotype was obtained from a woman between 25 and 40 years old in good health and CMV-seropositive. In nucleotides, the CDR3 is TGCGCCAGCAGCTTGGATCCCGGGACAGGGGGCGAGCAGTACTTC. This encodes CASSLDPGTGGEQYF.